These 32 T cell receptor beta chains originate from one sample sequenced in a study of cytomegalovirus exposure and HLA in healthy donors. PCR used 60 Vbeta primers and 13 Jbeta primers. The protocol was immunoSEQ multiplex PCR, while the TCRdb copy is restricted to in-frame clones and leaves out a portion. The data hold approximately 160,000 clones, with approximately 85% observed a single time. The sequenced sample was PBMCs. These receptors were collected from a girl under 18 in good health and CMV-seropositive.

The chain recombines TRBV27 with TRBJ2-7; TRBD1 might be the D (6 bases). V was pared by 5 bases and J by 5 bases, with 19 bases between. The germline CDR1 and CDR2 sequences are MNHEY and SMNVEV (reference sequence). This CDR3 spans 15 amino acids. CDR3 coding DNA: TGTGCCAGCAGTGTGGACAGATTCGGACTCAACGAGCAGTACTTC. Encoded protein: CASSVDRFGLNEQYF.

CDR3 nucleotides: TGTGCCAGTATGAGGCAGGGGGCCCTCTATGGCTACACCTTC. Its protein product is CASMRQGALYGYTF. This rearrangement joins TRBV19 to TRBJ1-2, with 8 bases fitting TRBD1. CDR1 and CDR2 (germline): LNHDA, SQIVND (reference sequence). The CDR3 has 14 residues. Trimming removed 7 bases from V and 4 bases from J; junction bases left unmatched: 8.

V gene TRBV19 combines with J gene TRBJ2-1; TRBD2 agrees at 13 bases. Trimming cost V 4 bases and J 8 bases; bases outside gene matches: 2. This CDR3 is 14 amino acids long. The germline V gene has CDR1 LNHDA and CDR2 SQIVND (reference sequence). The CDR3 DNA reads as TGTGCCAGTAGTAGACTAGCGGGGGGCTATGAGCAGTTCTTC. The encoded protein is CASSRLAGGYEQFF.

V is TRBV29-1 and J is TRBJ1-1; tentative D call: TRBD1 (6 bases). V was pared by 7 bases and J by 4 bases, with 10 bases between. There are 11 residues in the CDR3. From germline, CDR1 is SQVTM and CDR2 ANQGSEA. CDR3: CSGQDSTEAFF. The DNA for the CDR3 is TGCAGCGGCCAGGACAGCACTGAAGCTTTCTTT.

This clone was observed once. This CDR3 is CASSIISGGAGADTQYF. The CDR3 bases are TGTGCCAGCAGCATAATAAGCGGGGGGGCCGGGGCAGATACGCAGTATTTT. V is TRBV7-3 and J is TRBJ2-3, with 10 bases fitting TRBD2. CDR3 length equals 17 residues. V lost 5 bases, J lost 4 bases, and 12 bases stayed unmatched. Per the germline V gene, CDR1 is SGHTA and CDR2 is FQGTGA.

V is TRBV7-6 and J is TRBJ2-1; 7 nucleotides line up with TRBD2. Germline lookup yields CDR1 SGHVS and CDR2 FNYEAQ. The trim removed 5 bases at V and 9 bases at J, leaving 4 bases unmatched. CDR3 length: 12 residues. CDR3 sequence (DNA): TGTGCCAGCAGCCTGTGGGGGGGTGAGCAGTTCTTC. Amino acid sequence: CASSLWGGEQFF.

V is TRBV6-4 and J is TRBJ2-7; D gene ambiguous. The CDR3 is 13 residues long. Germline loops: CDR1 MRHNA, CDR2 SNTAGT. V lost 4 bases to trimming and J lost 3 bases, with 10 bases between them. The CDR3 nucleotides read TGTGCCAGCAGTGGGGCAGCTAACTACGAGCAGTACTTC. It codes for CASSGAANYEQYF.

The CDR3 protein is CASSQAGYSGEKLFF. The CDR3 DNA sequence: TGTGCCAGCAGCCAAGCGGGGTATAGTGGTGAAAAACTGTTTTTT. The V and J genes are TRBV14 and TRBJ1-4; D gene uncertain. The CDR3 runs to 15 residues. V shed 1 base and J shed 7 bases, with 13 bases lying between them. Germline CDR1 and CDR2: SGHDN and FVKESK. Complete variable domain (other parts from reference TRBV14 and TRBJ1-4): EAGVTQFPSHSVIEKGQTVTLRCDPISGHDNLYWYRRVMGKEIKFLLHFVKESKQDESGMPNNRFLAERTGGTYSTLKVQPAELEDSGVYFCASSQAGYSGEKLFFGSGTQLSVL.

The rearrangement joins TRBV5-5 to TRBJ1-1, with TRBD1 as a possible D gene (6 bases). Germline V gene data show CDR1 as SGHKS and CDR2 as YYEKEE (reference sequence). CDR3 length equals 15 residues. The V end was cut by 3 bases, the J end by 0 bases, with 12 bases between. The CDR3, as DNA: TGTGCCAGCAGCTATCTGACAGGAGTGAACACTGAAGCTTTCTTT. This sequence encodes CASSYLTGVNTEAFF.

The genes are TRBV5-1 and TRBJ2-1, with 7 bases fitting TRBD1. V trimming: 4 bases; J trimming: 4 bases; junction bases outside the gene matches: 11. This CDR3 contains 16 residues. Per the germline V gene, CDR1 is SGHRS and CDR2 is YFSETQ. The DNA for the CDR3 is TGCGCCAGCAGCATAGACAGGGCCTCTCTTTACAATGAGCAGTTCTTC. Translation: CASSIDRASLYNEQFF.

This clone came up once. The V and J genes are TRBV6-1 and TRBJ1-5; no clear D. Germline CDR1 reads MNHNS; CDR2 reads SASEGT. V gave up 6 bases and J gave up 2 bases, with 8 bases separating them. The CDR3 contains 13 residues. As DNA, the CDR3 is TGTGCCAGCAGGGGAGGTGGCAATCAGCCCCAGCATTTT. Its translation is CASRGGGNQPQHF.

The CDR3 loop reads CASREGQFFTEAFF. CDR3 bases: TGTGCCAGCAGAGAGGGACAGTTTTTCACTGAAGCTTTCTTT. The rearrangement uses TRBV2 and TRBJ1-1, with 7 nucleotides matching TRBD1. V was clipped by 6 bases and J by 4 bases; unmatched bases: 8. The CDR3 spans 14 residues. From germline, CDR1 is SNHLY and CDR2 FYNNEI.

V gene TRBV11-3 combines with J gene TRBJ2-1; the match to TRBD1 covers 8 bases. CDR3 length: 14 residues. Germline trimming cut 5 bases from V and 6 bases from J; bases unmatched to any gene: 6. Germline CDR1 is SGHNT and CDR2 is YENEEA. The CDR3 region is CASSLRGPTNEQFF. Written as DNA, the CDR3 is TGTGCCAGCAGCCTCAGGGGGCCAACCAATGAGCAGTTCTTC.

V and J are TRBV2 and TRBJ1-1; 7 bases agree with TRBD1. After removal of 2 bases from V and 7 bases from J, the junction contained 10 bases not matched to a gene. The CDR3 loop spans 15 amino acids. Germline CDR1 and CDR2: SNHLY and FYNNEI. CDR3 protein: CASSENLGQRSEAFF. CDR3 DNA sequence: TGTGCCAGCAGTGAAAATTTGGGACAGAGAAGTGAAGCTTTCTTT.

The chain carries TRBV28 and TRBJ2-6; tentatively, D is TRBD1 (6 bases). The germline V and J ends were trimmed by 7 bases and 2 bases, with 9 bases remaining between them. Per germline, CDR1 MDHEN and CDR2 SYDVKM. The CDR3 contains 14 residues. The CDR3 sequence: CASTGVPGANVLTF. The CDR3 DNA is TGTGCCAGCACAGGGGTCCCTGGGGCCAACGTCCTGACTTTC.

This clone was seen a few times. This CDR3 is also generated by other DNA sequences in the sample. V and J are TRBV11-3 and TRBJ1-1, with no clear D. From germline, CDR1 is SGHNT and CDR2 YENEEA. The CDR3 is made up of 13 amino acids. The V gene lost 3 bases and the J gene lost 1 base, with 6 bases spanning the gap. CDR3 bases: TGTGCCAGCAGCTTGGGAGGGAACACTGAAGCTTTCTTT. Amino acid sequence: CASSLGGNTEAFF.

V gene TRBV19 combines with J gene TRBJ2-7; D gene ambiguous. V was cut by 10 bases and J by 2 bases, with 18 bases left in between. The CDR3 sequence is 14 residues long. CDR1 LNHDA and CDR2 SQIVND come from the germline V gene (reference sequence). The CDR3 nucleotides are TGTGCCACCTCACCCGGTCCTCGAACCTACGAGCAGTACTTC. This encodes CATSPGPRTYEQYF. Variable domain in full (rest from reference TRBV19 and TRBJ2-7): DGGITQSPKYLFRKEGQNVTLSCEQNLNHDAMYWYRQDPGQGLRLIYYSQIVNDFQKGDIAEGYSVSREKKESFPLTVTSAQKNPTAFYLCATSPGPRTYEQYFGPGTRLTVT.

This chain uses TRBV19 with TRBJ2-5; a possible D gene is TRBD2 (6 bases). TRBJ2-7 matches the DNA end more closely, so the J call is doubtful. This CDR3 has 13 amino acids. Germline V CDR1 and CDR2: LNHDA, SQIVND (reference sequence). CDR3 sequence (DNA): TGTGCCAGTAGTATATCGACTAGGGGCGAGCAGTACTTC. Translated: CASSISTRGEQYF.

This rearrangement joins TRBV2 to TRBJ2-7, with D possibly being TRBD1 (6 bases). Trimming pared 4 bases from V and 4 bases from J, leaving 14 bases between. Germline CDR1 is SNHLY and CDR2 is FYNNEI. The CDR3 consists of 14 residues. CDR3 amino acids: CASSGFGTLYEQYF. The CDR3 DNA reads TGTGCCAGCAGTGGTTTCGGGACACTATACGAGCAGTACTTC. The whole variable domain, filled in from reference TRBV2 and TRBJ2-7, reads EPEVTQTPSHQVTQMGQEVILRCVPISNHLYFYWYRQILGQKVEFLVSFYNNEISEKSEIFDDQFSVERPDGSNFTLKIRSTKLEDSAMYFCASSGFGTLYEQYFGPGTRLTVT.

The rearrangement links TRBV6-5 to TRBJ1-2; no clear D gene. There are 11 residues in the CDR3. CDR1 MNHEY and CDR2 SVGAGI come from the germline V gene. V was trimmed by 11 bases and J by 1 base, leaving 8 bases between them. This CDR3 reads CAAQSNYGYTF. CDR3 nucleotide sequence: TGTGCCGCACAGAGTAACTATGGCTACACCTTC.

V is TRBV10-3 and J is TRBJ1-1; D possibly corresponds to TRBD1 (6 bases). The CDR3 totals 13 residues. The V gene's germline CDR1 is ENHRY and CDR2 SYGVKD. V was trimmed by 0 bases and J by 4 bases, leaving 6 bases between them. The CDR3 nucleotides are TGTGCCATCAGTGAGTCAGGGGGCACTGAAGCTTTCTTT. It codes for CAISESGGTEAFF.

This clone has a single count. CDR3 loop: CASSETGGNEQYF. DNA for the CDR3: TGCGCCAGCAGTGAGACAGGGGGAAACGAGCAGTACTTC. J is TRBJ2-7 and V is TRBV10-1; TRBD1 matches 8 bases. Germline-derived CDR1 and CDR2 are WNHNN and SYGVQD (reference sequence). With V trimmed by 2 bases and J by 5 bases, 2 bases remained unmatched. The CDR3 spans 13 residues.

This sequence joins TRBV4-1 and TRBJ2-7, with TRBD1 matching 7 bases. Unmatched junction bases numbered 3, after V lost 4 bases and J lost 3 bases. CDR3 length: 13 amino acids. The germline gives CDR1 MGHRA, CDR2 YSYEKL. Here the CDR3 reads CASSRDSYYEQYF. The CDR3 DNA follows: TGCGCCAGCAGCCGGGACAGCTACTACGAGCAGTACTTC.

This chain links TRBV27 with TRBJ1-6; D is uncertain. CDR3 length equals 13 residues. Looked up from germline, CDR1 is MNHEY and CDR2 is SMNVEV (reference sequence). V lost 5 bases and J 8 bases, leaving 10 bases between the germline ends. Written as DNA, the CDR3 is TGTGCCAGCAGTCAGGTTGATTATTCACCCCTCCACTTT. Protein: CASSQVDYSPLHF.

V gene TRBV6-1 combines with J gene TRBJ1-1, with TRBD1 identical over 7 bases. CDR3 length: 14 amino acids. The V gene end was trimmed by 4 bases and the J gene end by 9 bases; junction bases not matched to a gene: 11. CDR1 is MNHNS, CDR2 SASEGT, per germline. CDR3 coding DNA: TGTGCCAGCAGTGCTTCGGGACAGCGAACGCAAGCTTTCTTT. Protein: CASSASGQRTQAFF.

V usage is TRBV4-2 and J usage is TRBJ2-1; 10 positions agree with TRBD2. The V gene end was trimmed by 0 bases and the J gene end by 9 bases; junction bases not matched to a gene: 8. The CDR3 consists of 16 residues. CDR1 is LGHNA, CDR2 YNFKEQ, per germline. CDR3 nucleotides: TGTGCCAGCAGCCAAGAAGGTGCTAGCGGGAGTGTTGAGCAGTTCTTC. It codes for CASSQEGASGSVEQFF.

The J gene is TRBJ2-7, the V gene TRBV5-6; 13 nucleotides align to TRBD2. The CDR3 has 15 amino acids. V trimming: 4 bases; J trimming: 5 bases; junction bases outside the gene matches: 6. CDR1 and CDR2 from the germline V gene are SGHDT and YYEEEE. This CDR3 reads CASSLGLAGDHEQYF. The CDR3 DNA is TGTGCCAGCAGCCTTGGACTAGCGGGGGATCACGAGCAGTACTTC.

This chain links TRBV9 with TRBJ1-1, with D unresolved. CDR1 is SGDLS, CDR2 YYNGEE, per germline. The CDR3 is made up of 14 amino acids. V gave up 7 bases and J gave up 0 bases, with 13 bases separating them. CDR3 DNA: TGTGCCAGCGGAGACGGCATAATGAACACTGAAGCTTTCTTT. Its translation: CASGDGIMNTEAFF.

The V and J genes are TRBV15 and TRBJ1-4; 8 bases line up with TRBD1. The CDR3 loop spans 15 amino acids. CDR1 and CDR2 from the germline V gene are LNHNV and YYDKDF (reference sequence). The ends lost 1 base at V and 7 bases at J; junction bases unmatched: 5. Written as DNA, the CDR3 is TGTGCCACCAGCAGAGCCCGACAGGGGAGTGAAAAACTGTTTTTT. It is translated as CATSRARQGSEKLFF.

This clone was seen only once. The CDR3 sequence is CASSDRGEAFF. CDR3 sequence (DNA): TGTGCCAGCAGTGATCGGGGTGAAGCTTTCTTT. This chain uses TRBV6-4 with TRBJ1-1; D is uncertain. The CDR3 totals 11 residues. With 3 bases removed from V and 7 bases from J, the gap between germline ends came to 6 bases. From germline, CDR1 is MRHNA and CDR2 SNTAGT.

The chain couples TRBV7-9 to TRBJ2-2, with 8 positions matching TRBD1. Germline V lookup: CDR1 SEHNR, CDR2 FQNEAQ (reference sequence). The CDR3 totals 15 residues. V shed 4 bases, J shed 4 bases, and the junction held 5 bases outside the gene matches. This CDR3 is CASSSLQGGTGELFF. CDR3 DNA sequence: TGTGCCAGCAGCTCCTTACAGGGGGGCACCGGGGAGCTGTTTTTT.

The rearrangement links TRBV4-1 to TRBJ1-4, with 7 bases that match TRBD1. The CDR3 contains 17 residues. J lost 8 bases, V lost 0 bases, and 12 bases had no gene match. Germline CDR1 MGHRA, CDR2 YSYEKL. CDR3 loop: CASSQDRDRGSFEKLFF. The CDR3 nucleotides are TGCGCCAGCAGCCAAGATAGGGACAGAGGGTCTTTCGAAAAACTGTTTTTT.